There are a few counts of the clone carrying this T cell receptor (beta chain). Its antigen remains unidentified. These data come from a study of cytomegalovirus exposure and HLA in healthy donors. The assay was immunoSEQ multiplex PCR, and TCRdb's table has in-frame clones only and misses some. The sample carries about 170,000 clones, 86% recorded once. The donors were part of the approximately 120-subject validation cohort, which stood apart from the 666-subject first cohort. With 5 bases removed from V and 6 bases from J, the gap between germline ends came to 7 bases. Per the germline V gene, CDR1 is SGHVS and CDR2 is FQNEAQ. The CDR3 totals 12 residues. Overall study findings and caveats: Among TCR beta chains, those listed as cytomegalovirus-associated numbered fewer than 200. Reports indicated that the classifier achieved high specificity and sensitivity in diagnosing cytomegalovirus status.

What was sequenced was PBMCs. This TCR was sampled from a man aged 18 to 29 in good health and CMV-seropositive. The V gene is TRBV7-8, the J gene TRBJ2-2, with D tentatively TRBD2 (5 bases). The CDR3 region has the DNA TGTGCCAGCAGCCTGCGGGCCGGGGAGCTGTTTTTT. It specifies CASSLRAGELFF.